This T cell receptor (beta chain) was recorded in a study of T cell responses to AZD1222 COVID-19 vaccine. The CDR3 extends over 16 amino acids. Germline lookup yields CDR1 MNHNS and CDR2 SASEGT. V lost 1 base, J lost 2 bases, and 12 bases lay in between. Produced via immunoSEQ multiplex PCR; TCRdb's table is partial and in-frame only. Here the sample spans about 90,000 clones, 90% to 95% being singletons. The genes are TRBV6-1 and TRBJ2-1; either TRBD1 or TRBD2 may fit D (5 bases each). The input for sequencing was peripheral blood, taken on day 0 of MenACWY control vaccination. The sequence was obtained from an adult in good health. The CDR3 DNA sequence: TGTGCCAGCAGTGAAGAGGCACGGGGCCCCTACAATGAGCAGTTCTTC. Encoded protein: CASSEEARGPYNEQFF.